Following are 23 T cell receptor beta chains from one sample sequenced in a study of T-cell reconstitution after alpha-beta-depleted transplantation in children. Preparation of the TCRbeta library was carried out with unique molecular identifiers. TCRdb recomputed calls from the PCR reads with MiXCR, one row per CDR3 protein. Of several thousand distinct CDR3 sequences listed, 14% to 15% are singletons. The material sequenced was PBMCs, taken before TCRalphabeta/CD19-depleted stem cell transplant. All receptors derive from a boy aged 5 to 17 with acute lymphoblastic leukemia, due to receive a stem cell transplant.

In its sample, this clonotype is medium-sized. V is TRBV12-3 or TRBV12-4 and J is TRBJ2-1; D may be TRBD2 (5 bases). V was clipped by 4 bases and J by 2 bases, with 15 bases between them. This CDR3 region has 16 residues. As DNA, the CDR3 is TGTGCCAGCAGTTCAAGAGCGGAGAGGGCCTACAATGAGCAGTTCTTC. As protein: CASSSRAERAYNEQFF.

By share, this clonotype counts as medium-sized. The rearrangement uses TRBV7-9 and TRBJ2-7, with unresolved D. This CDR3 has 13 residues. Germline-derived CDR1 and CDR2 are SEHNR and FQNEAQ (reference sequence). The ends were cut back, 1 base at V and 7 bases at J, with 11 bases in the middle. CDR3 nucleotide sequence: TGTGCCAGCAGCTTAGGGGCCCAGAGGGAGCAGTACTTC. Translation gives CASSLGAQREQYF. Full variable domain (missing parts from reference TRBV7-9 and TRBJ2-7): DTGVSQNPRHKITKRGQNVTFRCDPISEHNRLYWYRQTLGQGPEFLTYFQNEAQLEKSRLLSDRFSAERPKGSFSTLEIQRTEQGDSAMYLCASSLGAQREQYFGPGTRLTVT.

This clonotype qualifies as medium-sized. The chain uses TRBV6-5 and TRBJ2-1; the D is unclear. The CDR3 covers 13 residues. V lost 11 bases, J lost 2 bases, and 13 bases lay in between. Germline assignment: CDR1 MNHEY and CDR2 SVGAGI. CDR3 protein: CAPQKTPYNEQFF. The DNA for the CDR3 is TGTGCCCCCCAGAAAACACCCTACAATGAGCAGTTCTTC.

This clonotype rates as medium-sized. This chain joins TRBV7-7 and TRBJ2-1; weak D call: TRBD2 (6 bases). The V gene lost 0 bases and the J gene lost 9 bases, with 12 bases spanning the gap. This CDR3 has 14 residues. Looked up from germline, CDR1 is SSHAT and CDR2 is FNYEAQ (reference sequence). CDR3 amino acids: CASSLAGGNGEQFF. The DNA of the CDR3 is TGTGCCAGCAGCTTAGCCGGCGGGAATGGTGAGCAGTTCTTC.

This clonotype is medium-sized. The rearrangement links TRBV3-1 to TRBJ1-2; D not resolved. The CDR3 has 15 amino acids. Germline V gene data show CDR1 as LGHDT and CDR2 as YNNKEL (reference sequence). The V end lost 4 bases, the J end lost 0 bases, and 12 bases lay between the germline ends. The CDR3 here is CASSLLAFSNYGYTF. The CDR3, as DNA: TGTGCCAGCAGCCTTCTAGCATTCTCTAACTATGGCTACACCTTC.

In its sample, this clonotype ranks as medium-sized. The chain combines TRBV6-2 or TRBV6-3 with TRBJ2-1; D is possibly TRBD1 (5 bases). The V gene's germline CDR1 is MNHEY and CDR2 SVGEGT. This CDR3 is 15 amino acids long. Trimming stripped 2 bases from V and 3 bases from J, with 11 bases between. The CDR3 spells CASSYGQGIYNEQFF. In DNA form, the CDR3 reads TGTGCCAGCAGTTACGGACAAGGGATCTACAATGAGCAGTTCTTC.

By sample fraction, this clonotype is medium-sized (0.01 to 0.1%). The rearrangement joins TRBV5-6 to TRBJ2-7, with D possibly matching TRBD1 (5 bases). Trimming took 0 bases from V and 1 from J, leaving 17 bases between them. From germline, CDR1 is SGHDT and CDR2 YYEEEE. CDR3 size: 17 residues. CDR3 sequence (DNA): TGTGCCAGCAGCTTGGTGGCCAGGGCTTACTCTTCCTACGAGCAGTACTTC. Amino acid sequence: CASSLVARAYSSYEQYF.

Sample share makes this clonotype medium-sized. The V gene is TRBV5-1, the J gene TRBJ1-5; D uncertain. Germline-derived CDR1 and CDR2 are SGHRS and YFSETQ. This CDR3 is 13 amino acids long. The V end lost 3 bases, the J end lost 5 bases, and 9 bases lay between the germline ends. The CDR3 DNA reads TGCGCCAGCAGCTCGGTCCCCGATCAGCCCCAGCATTTT. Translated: CASSSVPDQPQHF.

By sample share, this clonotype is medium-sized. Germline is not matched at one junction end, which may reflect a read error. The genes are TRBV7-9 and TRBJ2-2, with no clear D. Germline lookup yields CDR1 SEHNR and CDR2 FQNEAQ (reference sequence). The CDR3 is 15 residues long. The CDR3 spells CASTLVGQNTGELFF. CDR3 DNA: TGTGCCAGCACCTTAGTCGGTCAGAACACCGGGGAGCTGTTTTTT.

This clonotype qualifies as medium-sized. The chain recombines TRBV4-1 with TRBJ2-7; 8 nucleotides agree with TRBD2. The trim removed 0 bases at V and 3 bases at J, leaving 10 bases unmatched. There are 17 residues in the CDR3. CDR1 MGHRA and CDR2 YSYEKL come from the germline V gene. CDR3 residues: CASSQDRGGGLNYEQYF. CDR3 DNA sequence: TGCGCCAGCAGCCAAGATCGTGGCGGGGGGTTGAACTACGAGCAGTACTTC.

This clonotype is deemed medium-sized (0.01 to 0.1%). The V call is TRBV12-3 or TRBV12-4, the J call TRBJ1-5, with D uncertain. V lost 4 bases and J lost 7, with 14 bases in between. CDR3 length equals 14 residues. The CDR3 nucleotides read TGTGCCAGCAGTTATTACCAAGGGCAGCAGCCCCAGCATTTT. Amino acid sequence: CASSYYQGQQPQHF.

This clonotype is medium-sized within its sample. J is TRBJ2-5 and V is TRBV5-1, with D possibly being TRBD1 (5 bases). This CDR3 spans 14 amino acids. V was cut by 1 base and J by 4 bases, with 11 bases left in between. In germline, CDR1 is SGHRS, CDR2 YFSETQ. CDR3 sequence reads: CASSLKDSSETQYF. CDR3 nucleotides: TGCGCCAGCAGCTTGAAAGACAGCTCAGAGACCCAGTACTTC.

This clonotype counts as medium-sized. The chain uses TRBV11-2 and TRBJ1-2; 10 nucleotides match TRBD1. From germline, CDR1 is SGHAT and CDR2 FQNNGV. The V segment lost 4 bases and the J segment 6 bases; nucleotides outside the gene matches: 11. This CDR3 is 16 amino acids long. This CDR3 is CASSWKGTGDKDGYTF. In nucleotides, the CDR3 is TGTGCCAGCAGCTGGAAAGGGACAGGGGATAAGGATGGCTACACCTTC.

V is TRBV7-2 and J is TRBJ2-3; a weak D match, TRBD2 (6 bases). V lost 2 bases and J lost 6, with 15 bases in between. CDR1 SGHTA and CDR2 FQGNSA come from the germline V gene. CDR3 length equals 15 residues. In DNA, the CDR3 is TGTGCCAGCAGCTTACCGGGACTGACCCCGGATACGCAGTATTTT. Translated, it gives CASSLPGLTPDTQYF.

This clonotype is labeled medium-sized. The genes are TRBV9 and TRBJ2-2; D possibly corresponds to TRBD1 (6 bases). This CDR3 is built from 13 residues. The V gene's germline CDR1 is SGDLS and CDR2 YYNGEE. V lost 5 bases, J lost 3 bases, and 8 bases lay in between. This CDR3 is CASRGGHTGELFF. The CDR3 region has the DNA TGTGCCAGCAGAGGGGGTCACACCGGGGAGCTGTTTTTT. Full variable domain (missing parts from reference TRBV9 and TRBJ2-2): DSGVTQTPKHLITATGQRVTLRCSPRSGDLSVYWYQQSLDQGLQFLIQYYNGEERAKGNILERFSAQQFPDLHSELNLSSLELGDSALYFCASRGGHTGELFFGEGSRLTVL.

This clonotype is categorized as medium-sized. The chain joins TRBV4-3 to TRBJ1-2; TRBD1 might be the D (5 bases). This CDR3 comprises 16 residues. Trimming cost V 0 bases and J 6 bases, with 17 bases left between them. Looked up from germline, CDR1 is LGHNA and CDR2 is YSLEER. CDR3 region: CASSQDLGVARNGYTF. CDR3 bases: TGCGCCAGCAGCCAAGATCTAGGGGTTGCCAGGAATGGCTACACCTTC.

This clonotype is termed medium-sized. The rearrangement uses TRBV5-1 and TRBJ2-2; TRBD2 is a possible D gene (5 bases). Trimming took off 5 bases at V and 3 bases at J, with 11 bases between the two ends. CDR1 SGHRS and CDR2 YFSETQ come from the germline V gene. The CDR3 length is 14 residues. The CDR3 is CASRVTGDTGELFF. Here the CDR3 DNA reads TGCGCCAGCAGAGTCACCGGGGACACCGGGGAGCTGTTTTTT.

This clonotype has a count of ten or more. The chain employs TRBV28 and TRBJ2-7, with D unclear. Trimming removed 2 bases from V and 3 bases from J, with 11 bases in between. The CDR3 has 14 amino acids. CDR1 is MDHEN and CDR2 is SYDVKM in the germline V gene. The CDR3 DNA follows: TGTGCCAGCAGTTTAGTAGGGTCCAGCTACGAGCAGTACTTC. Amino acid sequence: CASSLVGSSYEQYF.

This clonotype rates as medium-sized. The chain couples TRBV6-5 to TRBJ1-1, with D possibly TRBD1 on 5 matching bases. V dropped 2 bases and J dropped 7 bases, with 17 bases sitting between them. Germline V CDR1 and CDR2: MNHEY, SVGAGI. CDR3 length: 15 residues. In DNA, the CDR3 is TGTGCCAGCAGTTACGGGTCCCGGGGGATCGGTGAAGCTTTCTTT. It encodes CASSYGSRGIGEAFF.

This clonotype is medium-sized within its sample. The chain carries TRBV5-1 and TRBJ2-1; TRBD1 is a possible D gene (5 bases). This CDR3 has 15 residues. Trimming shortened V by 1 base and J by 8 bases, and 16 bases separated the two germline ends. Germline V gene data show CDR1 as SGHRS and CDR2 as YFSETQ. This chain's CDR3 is CASSLFQGLGDEQFF. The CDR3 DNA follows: TGCGCCAGCAGCTTGTTCCAGGGTTTGGGCGATGAGCAGTTCTTC.

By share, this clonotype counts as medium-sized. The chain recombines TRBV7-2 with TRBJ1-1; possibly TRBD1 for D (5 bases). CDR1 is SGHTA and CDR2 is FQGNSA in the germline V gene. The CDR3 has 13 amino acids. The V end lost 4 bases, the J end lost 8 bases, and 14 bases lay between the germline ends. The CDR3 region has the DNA TGTGCCAGCAGCTACGGGGGGAGGGGAGAAGCTTTCTTT. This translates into CASSYGGRGEAFF.

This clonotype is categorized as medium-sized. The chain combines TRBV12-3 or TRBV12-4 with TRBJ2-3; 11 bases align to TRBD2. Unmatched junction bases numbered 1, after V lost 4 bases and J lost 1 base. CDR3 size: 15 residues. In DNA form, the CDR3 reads TGTGCCAGCAGTTCGGGACTAGCGGGCACAGATACGCAGTATTTT. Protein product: CASSSGLAGTDTQYF.

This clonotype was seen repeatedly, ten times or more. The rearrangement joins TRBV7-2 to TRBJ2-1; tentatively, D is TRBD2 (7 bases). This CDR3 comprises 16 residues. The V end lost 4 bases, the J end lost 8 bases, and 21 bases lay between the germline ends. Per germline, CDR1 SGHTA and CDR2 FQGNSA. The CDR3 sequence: CASSWADGGAVDEQFF. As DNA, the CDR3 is TGTGCCAGCAGCTGGGCAGATGGGGGGGCCGTAGATGAGCAGTTCTTC.